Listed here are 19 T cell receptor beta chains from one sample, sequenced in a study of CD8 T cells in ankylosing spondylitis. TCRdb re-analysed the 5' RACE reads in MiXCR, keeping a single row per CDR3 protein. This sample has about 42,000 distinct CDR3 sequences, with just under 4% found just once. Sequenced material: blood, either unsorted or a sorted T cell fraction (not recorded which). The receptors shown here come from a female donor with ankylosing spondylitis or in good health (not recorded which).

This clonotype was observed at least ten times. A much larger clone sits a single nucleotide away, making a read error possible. The CDR3 is CASSVVENTGELFF. The CDR3 bases are TGTGCCAGCAGCGTAGTAGAGAACACCGGGGAGCTGTTTTTT. The chain links TRBV9 to TRBJ2-2; no definite D call. There are 14 residues in the CDR3. The V gene's germline CDR1 is SGDLS and CDR2 YYNGEE. The germline V and J ends were trimmed by 0 bases and 1 base, with 4 bases remaining between them.

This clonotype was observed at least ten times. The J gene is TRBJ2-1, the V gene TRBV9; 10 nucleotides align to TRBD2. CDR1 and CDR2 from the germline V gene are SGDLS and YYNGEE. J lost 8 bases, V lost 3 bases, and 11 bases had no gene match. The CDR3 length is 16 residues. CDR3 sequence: CASSAQVVAGGDEQFF. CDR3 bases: TGTGCCAGCAGCGCTCAAGTAGTAGCGGGGGGCGATGAGCAGTTCTTC.

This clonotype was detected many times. CDR3 protein: CASSVGGGQLHF. The CDR3 DNA reads TGTGCCAGCAGCGTAGGGGGGGGACAGCTCCACTTT. J is TRBJ1-6 and V is TRBV9; 7 bases line up with TRBD1. This CDR3 contains 12 residues. The ends lost 0 bases at V and 16 bases at J; junction bases unmatched: 4. The V gene's germline CDR1 is SGDLS and CDR2 YYNGEE.

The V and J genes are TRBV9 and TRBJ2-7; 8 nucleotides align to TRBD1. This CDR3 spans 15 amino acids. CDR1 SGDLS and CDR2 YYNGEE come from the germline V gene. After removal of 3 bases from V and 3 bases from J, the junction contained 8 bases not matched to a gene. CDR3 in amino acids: CASSARTGPFYEQYF. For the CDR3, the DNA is TGTGCCAGCAGCGCCCGGACAGGGCCCTTCTACGAGCAGTACTTC.

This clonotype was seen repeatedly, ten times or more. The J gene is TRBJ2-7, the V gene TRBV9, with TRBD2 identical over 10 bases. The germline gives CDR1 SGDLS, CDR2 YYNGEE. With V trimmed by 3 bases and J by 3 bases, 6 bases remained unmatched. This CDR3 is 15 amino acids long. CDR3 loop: CASSAGGTSDYEQYF. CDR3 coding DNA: TGTGCCAGCAGCGCGGGTGGGACTAGCGACTACGAGCAGTACTTC.

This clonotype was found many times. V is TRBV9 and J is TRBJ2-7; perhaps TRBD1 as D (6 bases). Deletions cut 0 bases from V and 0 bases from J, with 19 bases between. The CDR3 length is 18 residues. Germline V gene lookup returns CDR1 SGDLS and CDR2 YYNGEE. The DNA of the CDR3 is TGTGCCAGCAGCGTAGGGGACCAGGGGCGACGGCTCTCCTACGAGCAGTACTTC. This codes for CASSVGDQGRRLSYEQYF.

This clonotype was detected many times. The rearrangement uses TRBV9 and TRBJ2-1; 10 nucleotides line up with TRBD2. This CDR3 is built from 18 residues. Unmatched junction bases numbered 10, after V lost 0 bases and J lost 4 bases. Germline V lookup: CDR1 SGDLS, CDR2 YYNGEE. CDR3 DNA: TGTGCCAGCAGCGTAGTGTCCCTAGCGGGGGCCGCTTACAATGAGCAGTTCTTC. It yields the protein CASSVVSLAGAAYNEQFF.

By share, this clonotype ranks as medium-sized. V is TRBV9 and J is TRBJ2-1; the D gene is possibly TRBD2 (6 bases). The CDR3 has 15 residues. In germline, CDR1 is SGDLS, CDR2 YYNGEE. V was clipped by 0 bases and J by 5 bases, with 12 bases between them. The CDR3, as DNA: TGTGCCAGCAGCGTAGGGGGGGTCAAGGACAATGAGCAGTTCTTC. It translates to CASSVGGVKDNEQFF.

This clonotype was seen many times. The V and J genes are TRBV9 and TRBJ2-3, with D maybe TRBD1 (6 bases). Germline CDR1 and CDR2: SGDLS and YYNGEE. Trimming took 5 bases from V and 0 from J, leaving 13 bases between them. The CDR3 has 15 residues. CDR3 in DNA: TGTGCCAGCAGGGCCAAGGGGACAAGCACAGATACGCAGTATTTT. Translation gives CASRAKGTSTDTQYF.

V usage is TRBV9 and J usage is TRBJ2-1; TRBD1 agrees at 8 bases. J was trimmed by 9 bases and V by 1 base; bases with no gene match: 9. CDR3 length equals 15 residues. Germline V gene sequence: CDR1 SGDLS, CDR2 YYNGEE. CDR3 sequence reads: CASSVSAQGGGEQFF. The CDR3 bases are TGTGCCAGCAGCGTATCCGCACAGGGGGGAGGTGAGCAGTTCTTC.

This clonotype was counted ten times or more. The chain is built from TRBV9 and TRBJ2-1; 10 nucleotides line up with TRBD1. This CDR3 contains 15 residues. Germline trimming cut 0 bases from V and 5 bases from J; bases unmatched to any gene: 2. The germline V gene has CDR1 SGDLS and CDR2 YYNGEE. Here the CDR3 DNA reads TGTGCCAGCAGCGTAGGGGGACAGGGGAACAATGAGCAGTTCTTC. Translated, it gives CASSVGGQGNNEQFF. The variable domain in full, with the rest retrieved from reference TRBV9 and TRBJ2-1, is DSGVTQTPKHLITATGQRVTLRCSPRSGDLSVYWYQQSLDQGLQFLIQYYNGEERAKGNILERFSAQQFPDLHSELNLSSLELGDSALYFCASSVGGQGNNEQFFGPGTRLTVL.

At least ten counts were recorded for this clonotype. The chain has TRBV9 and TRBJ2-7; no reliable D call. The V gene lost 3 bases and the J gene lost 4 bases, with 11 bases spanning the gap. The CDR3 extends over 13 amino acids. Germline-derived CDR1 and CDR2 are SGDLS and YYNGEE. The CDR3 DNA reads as TGTGCCAGCAGCGCCACGCTGGGGTACGAGCAGTACTTC. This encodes CASSATLGYEQYF.

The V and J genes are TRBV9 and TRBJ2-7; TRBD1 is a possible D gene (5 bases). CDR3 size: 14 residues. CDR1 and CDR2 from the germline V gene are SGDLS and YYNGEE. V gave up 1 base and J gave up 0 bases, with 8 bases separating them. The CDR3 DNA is TGTGCCAGCAGCGTAATCGACAGCTCCTACGAGCAGTACTTC. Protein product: CASSVIDSSYEQYF. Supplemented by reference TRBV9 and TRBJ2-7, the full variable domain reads DSGVTQTPKHLITATGQRVTLRCSPRSGDLSVYWYQQSLDQGLQFLIQYYNGEERAKGNILERFSAQQFPDLHSELNLSSLELGDSALYFCASSVIDSSYEQYFGPGTRLTVT.

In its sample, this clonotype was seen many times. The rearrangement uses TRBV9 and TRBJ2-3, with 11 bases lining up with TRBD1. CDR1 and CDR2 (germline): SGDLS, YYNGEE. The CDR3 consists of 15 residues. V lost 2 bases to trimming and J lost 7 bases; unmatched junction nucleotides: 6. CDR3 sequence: CASSVGQGATNTQYF. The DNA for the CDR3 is TGTGCCAGCAGCGTCGGACAGGGGGCGACGAATACGCAGTATTTT.

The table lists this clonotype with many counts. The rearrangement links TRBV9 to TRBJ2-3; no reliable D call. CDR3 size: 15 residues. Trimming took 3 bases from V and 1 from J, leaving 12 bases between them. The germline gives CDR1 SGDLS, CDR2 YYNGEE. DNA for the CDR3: TGTGCCAGCAGCGCCCCCCACGGCGGCACAGATACGCAGTATTTT. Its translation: CASSAPHGGTDTQYF.

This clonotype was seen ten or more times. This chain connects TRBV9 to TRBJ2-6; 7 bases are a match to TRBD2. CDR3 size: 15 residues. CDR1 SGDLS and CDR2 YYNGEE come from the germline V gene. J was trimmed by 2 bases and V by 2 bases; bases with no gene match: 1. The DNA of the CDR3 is TGTGCCAGCAGCGTCGGGGGGACTGGGGCCAACGTCCTGACTTTC. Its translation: CASSVGGTGANVLTF.

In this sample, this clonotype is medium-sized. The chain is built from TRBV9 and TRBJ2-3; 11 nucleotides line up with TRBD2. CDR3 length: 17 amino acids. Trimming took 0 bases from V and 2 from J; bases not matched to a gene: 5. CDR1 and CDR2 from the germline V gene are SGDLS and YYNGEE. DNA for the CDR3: TGTGCCAGCAGCGTAGGGTTAGCGGGGGGGTCCACAGATACGCAGTATTTT. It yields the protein CASSVGLAGGSTDTQYF.

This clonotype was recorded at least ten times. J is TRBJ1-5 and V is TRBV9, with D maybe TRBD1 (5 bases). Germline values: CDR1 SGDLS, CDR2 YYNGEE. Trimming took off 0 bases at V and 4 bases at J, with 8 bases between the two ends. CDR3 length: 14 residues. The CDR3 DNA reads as TGTGCCAGCAGCGTAGATCCAGGGAATCAGCCCCAGCATTTT. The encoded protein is CASSVDPGNQPQHF.

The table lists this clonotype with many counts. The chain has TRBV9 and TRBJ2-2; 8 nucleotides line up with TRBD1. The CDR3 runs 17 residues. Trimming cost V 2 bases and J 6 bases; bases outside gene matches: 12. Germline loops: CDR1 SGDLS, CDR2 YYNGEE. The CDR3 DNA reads TGTGCCAGCAGCGTTGAACTTTACAGGGGGACATCCGGGGAGCTGTTTTTT. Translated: CASSVELYRGTSGELFF.